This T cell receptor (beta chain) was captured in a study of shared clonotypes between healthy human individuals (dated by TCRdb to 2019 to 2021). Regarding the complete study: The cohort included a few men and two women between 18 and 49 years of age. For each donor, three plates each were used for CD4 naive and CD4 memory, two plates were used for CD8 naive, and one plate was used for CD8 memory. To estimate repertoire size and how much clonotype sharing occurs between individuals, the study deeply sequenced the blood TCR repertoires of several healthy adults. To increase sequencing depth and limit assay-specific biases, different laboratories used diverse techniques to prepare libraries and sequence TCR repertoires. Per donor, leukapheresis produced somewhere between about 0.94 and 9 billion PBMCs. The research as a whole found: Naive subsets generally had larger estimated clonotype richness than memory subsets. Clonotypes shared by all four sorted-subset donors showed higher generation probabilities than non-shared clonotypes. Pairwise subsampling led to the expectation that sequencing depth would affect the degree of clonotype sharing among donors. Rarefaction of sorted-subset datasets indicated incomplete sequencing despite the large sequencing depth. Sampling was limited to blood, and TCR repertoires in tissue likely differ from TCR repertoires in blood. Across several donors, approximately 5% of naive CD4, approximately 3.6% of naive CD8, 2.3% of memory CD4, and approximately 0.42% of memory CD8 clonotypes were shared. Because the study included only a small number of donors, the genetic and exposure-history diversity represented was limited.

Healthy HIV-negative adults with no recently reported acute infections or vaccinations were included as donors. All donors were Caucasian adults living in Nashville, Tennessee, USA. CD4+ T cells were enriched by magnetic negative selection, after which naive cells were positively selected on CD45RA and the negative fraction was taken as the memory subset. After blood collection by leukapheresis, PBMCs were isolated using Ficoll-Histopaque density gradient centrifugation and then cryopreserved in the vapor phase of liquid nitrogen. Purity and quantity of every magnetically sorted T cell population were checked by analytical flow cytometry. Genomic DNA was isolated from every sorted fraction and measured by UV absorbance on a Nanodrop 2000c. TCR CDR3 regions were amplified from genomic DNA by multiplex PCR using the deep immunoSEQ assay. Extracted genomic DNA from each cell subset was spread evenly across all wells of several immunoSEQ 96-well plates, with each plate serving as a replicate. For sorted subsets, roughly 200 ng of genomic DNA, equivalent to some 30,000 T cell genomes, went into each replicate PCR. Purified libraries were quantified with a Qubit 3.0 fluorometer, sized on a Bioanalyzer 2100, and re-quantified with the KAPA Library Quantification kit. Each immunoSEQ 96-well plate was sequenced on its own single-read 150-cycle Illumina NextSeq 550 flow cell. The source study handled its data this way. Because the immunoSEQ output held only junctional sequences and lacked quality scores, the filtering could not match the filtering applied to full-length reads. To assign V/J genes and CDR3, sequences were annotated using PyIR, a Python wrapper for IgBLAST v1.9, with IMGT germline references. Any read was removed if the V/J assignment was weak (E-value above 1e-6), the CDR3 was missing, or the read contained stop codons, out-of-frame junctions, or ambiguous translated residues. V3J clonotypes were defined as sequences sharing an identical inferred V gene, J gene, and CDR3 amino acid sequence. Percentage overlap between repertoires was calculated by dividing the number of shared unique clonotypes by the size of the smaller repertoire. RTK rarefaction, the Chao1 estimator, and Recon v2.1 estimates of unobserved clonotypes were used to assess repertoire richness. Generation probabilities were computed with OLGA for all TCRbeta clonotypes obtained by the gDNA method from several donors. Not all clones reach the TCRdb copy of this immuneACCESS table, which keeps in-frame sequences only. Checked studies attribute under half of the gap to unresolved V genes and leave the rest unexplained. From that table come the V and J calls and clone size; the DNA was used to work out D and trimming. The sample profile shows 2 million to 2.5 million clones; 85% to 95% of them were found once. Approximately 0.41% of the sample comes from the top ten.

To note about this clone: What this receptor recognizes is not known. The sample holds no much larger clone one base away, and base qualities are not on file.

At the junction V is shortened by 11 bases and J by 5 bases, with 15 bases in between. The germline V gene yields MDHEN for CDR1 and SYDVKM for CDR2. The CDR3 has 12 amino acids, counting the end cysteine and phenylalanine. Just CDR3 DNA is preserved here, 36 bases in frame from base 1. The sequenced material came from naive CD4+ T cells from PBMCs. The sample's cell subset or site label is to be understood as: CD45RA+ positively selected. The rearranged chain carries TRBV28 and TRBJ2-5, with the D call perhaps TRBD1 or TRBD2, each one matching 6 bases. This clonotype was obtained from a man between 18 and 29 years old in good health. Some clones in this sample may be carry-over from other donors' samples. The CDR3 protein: CACEGGGETQYF. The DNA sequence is TGTGCCTGCGAGGGGGGTGGGGAGACCCAGTACTTC.